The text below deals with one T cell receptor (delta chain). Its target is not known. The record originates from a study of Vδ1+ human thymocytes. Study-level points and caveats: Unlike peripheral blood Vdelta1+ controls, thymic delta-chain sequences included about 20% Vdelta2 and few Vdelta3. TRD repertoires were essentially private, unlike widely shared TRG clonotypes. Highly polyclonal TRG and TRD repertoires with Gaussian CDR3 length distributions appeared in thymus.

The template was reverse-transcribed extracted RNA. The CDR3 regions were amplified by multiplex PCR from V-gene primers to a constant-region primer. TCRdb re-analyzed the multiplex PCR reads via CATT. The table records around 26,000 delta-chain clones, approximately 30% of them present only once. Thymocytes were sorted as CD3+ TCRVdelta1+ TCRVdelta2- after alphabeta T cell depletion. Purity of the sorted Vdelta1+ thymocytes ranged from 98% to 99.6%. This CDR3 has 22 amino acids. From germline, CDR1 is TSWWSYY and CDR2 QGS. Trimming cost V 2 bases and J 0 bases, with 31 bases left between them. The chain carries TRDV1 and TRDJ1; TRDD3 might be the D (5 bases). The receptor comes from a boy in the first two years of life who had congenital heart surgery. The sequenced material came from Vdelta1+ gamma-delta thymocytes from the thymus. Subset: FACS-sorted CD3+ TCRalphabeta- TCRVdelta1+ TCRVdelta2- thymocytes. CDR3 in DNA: TGTGCTCTTGGGGAATCCCCACACGCGTACGGGGCTGGGAGGAGGAACACCGATAAACTCATCTTT. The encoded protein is CALGESPHAYGAGRRNTDKLIF.